This T cell receptor beta chain stems from a study of tumor-infiltrating lymphocytes in localized non-small cell lung cancer. The germline gives CDR1 SNHLY, CDR2 FYNNEI. This CDR3 has 15 amino acids. Between the trimmed V and J ends, which lost 6 bases and 2 bases, there was a span of 11 bases. This clone showed up just a few times. Some clones are missing from TCRdb's copy, which holds only in-frame ones; the method was immunoSEQ multiplex PCR. The table records 11,000 or so clones, 70% to 90% of them present only once. This chain joins TRBV2 and TRBJ1-6; D call uncertain. The sequencing input was uninvolved lung tissue not adjacent to the tumor. This receptor was identified in a human donor with non-small cell lung cancer. In nucleotides, the CDR3 is TGTGCCAGCAGCGGACGGGAAGCCTATAATTCACCCCTCCACTTT. It specifies CASSGREAYNSPLHF.